The next 23 T cell receptor beta chains were all read from a single sample in a study of T cell repertoires in cytomegalovirus infection. No antigens are known for them. TCRdb reanalysed the reads using MiXCR and keeps one entry per CDR3 protein. The profile shows a few hundred thousand distinct CDR3 sequences, approximately 46% of them singletons. This specimen was cultured PBMCs, taken from culture after CMV antigen stimulation. The source of these receptors is a human donor in good health (CMV status not recorded). Some clones in this sample may be carry-over from other donors' samples.

V gene TRBV27 combines with J gene TRBJ2-1; weak D call: TRBD1 (7 bases). Trimming removed 6 bases at V and 3 bases at J, with 24 bases between. CDR1 and CDR2 from the germline V gene are MNHEY and SMNVEV (reference sequence). The CDR3 is 18 amino acids. The CDR3 here is CASSPYAVGQGGYNEQFF. The CDR3 region has the DNA TGTGCCAGCAGCCCCTATGCCGTTGGCCAGGGGGGCTACAATGAGCAGTTCTTC.

The chain uses TRBV5-4 and TRBJ1-2, with a possible D match to TRBD1 (5 bases). Germline-derived CDR1 and CDR2 are SGHNT and YYREEE (reference sequence). Trimming took off 3 bases at V and 3 bases at J, with 12 bases between the two ends. The CDR3 runs 14 residues. CDR3 region: CASSSGTEYYGYTF. Written as DNA, the CDR3 is TGTGCCAGCAGCTCCGGGACGGAGTACTATGGCTACACCTTC.

The chain joins TRBV12-3 or TRBV12-4 to TRBJ1-4; unclear D gene. CDR3 size: 16 residues. Trimming pared 0 bases from V and 8 bases from J, leaving 16 bases between. CDR3 in DNA: TGTGCCAGCAGTTTAGCAGGCGAACTACCACCAGAAAAACTGTTTTTT. Translated: CASSLAGELPPEKLFF.

Only a few counts were recorded for this clonotype. This sequence joins TRBV7-2 and TRBJ2-1; maybe TRBD2 (6 bases). The CDR3 contains 18 residues. V dropped 2 bases and J dropped 6 bases, with 23 bases sitting between them. CDR1 and CDR2 (germline): SGHTA, FQGNSA. CDR3 nucleotide sequence: TGTGCCAGCAGCTTACTCCCTATGCGGAGGGCCTTGATCAATGAGCAGTTCTTC. Its protein is CASSLLPMRRALINEQFF. Supplemented by reference TRBV7-2 and TRBJ2-1, the full variable domain reads GAGVSQSPSNKVTEKGKDVELRCDPISGHTALYWYRQSLGQGLEFLIYFQGNSAPDKSGLPSDRFSAERTGGSVSTLTIQRTQQEDSAVYLCASSLLPMRRALINEQFFGPGTRLTVL.

The chain uses TRBV4-1 and TRBJ2-2; TRBD1 matches at 12 bases. Trimming took 4 bases from V and 0 from J; bases not matched to a gene: 9. CDR1 MGHRA and CDR2 YSYEKL come from the germline V gene. The CDR3 is 19 residues long. CDR3 loop: CASSPGQGAIGANTGELFF. The CDR3 region has the DNA TGCGCCAGCAGCCCGGGACAGGGGGCGATTGGAGCGAACACCGGGGAGCTGTTTTTT.

The CDR3 bases are TGTGCCATCAGTGAGCGCCTGGTCCGGGAGCAGTACTTC. Its protein product is CAISERLVREQYF. This rearrangement joins TRBV10-3 to TRBJ2-7; no firm D call. Trimming took 2 bases from V and 7 from J, leaving 12 bases between them. The germline gives CDR1 ENHRY, CDR2 SYGVKD. This CDR3 is built from 13 residues.

V and J are TRBV19 and TRBJ2-5; D may correspond to TRBD1 or TRBD2 (5 bases each). There are 14 residues in the CDR3. V gave up 7 bases and J gave up 5 bases, with 17 bases separating them. Looked up from germline, CDR1 is LNHDA and CDR2 is SQIVND (reference sequence). The CDR3 coding sequence is TGTGCCAGTAACGACCGGGGCAGTCGGGAGACCCAGTACTTC. It codes for CASNDRGSRETQYF.

In DNA, the CDR3 is TGTGCCAGCCGACCCGACAGGCCGCGGCACACTGAAGCTTTCTTT. Amino acid sequence: CASRPDRPRHTEAFF. The chain recombines TRBV7-8 with TRBJ1-1; D is possibly TRBD1 (6 bases). CDR3 length: 15 amino acids. Germline V gives CDR1 SGHVS, CDR2 FQNEAQ. V dropped 8 bases and J dropped 3 bases, with 19 bases sitting between them.

This clonotype was seen a handful of times. The genes are TRBV7-2 and TRBJ2-2; 8 bases map to TRBD2. The V gene end was trimmed by 5 bases and the J gene end by 4 bases; junction bases not matched to a gene: 3. The germline V gene encodes CDR1 SGHTA and CDR2 FQGNSA. This CDR3 is built from 14 residues. The CDR3 bases are TGTGCCAGCAGCCACGGGGGGGGCACCGGGGAGCTGTTTTTT. It specifies CASSHGGGTGELFF. Looking up the rest from reference TRBV7-2 and TRBJ2-2 gives the full variable domain: GAGVSQSPSNKVTEKGKDVELRCDPISGHTALYWYRQSLGQGLEFLIYFQGNSAPDKSGLPSDRFSAERTGGSVSTLTIQRTQQEDSAVYLCASSHGGGTGELFFGEGSRLTVL.

J is TRBJ2-1 and V is TRBV4-1; possible D gene TRBD1, 7 bases. V lost 4 bases, J lost 0 bases, and 10 bases lay in between. Germline V gene sequence: CDR1 MGHRA, CDR2 YSYEKL. The CDR3 extends over 15 amino acids. The CDR3 region is CASSLRDSSYNEQFF. The CDR3, as DNA: TGCGCCAGCAGCCTGCGGGACAGCTCCTACAATGAGCAGTTCTTC.

The DNA of the CDR3 is TGTGCCAGCAGTGCCCGGCGGGGGGGCCGTGATACGCAGTATTTT. Translating gives CASSARRGGRDTQYF. This sequence joins TRBV2 and TRBJ2-3; 9 bases line up with TRBD2. J was trimmed by 6 bases and V by 4 bases; bases with no gene match: 8. This CDR3 is 15 amino acids long. Germline V lookup: CDR1 SNHLY, CDR2 FYNNEI.

The chain links TRBV12-3 or TRBV12-4 to TRBJ2-4; possibly TRBD2 for D (6 bases). V shed 5 bases and J shed 8 bases, with 13 bases lying between them. The CDR3 covers 13 residues. As DNA, the CDR3 is TGTGCCAGCAGTGGCGGAGGGCGGGACATTCAGTACTTC. Amino acids: CASSGGGRDIQYF.

The CDR3 protein is CSVAGGGGYGYTF. The CDR3 nucleotides read TGCAGCGTCGCGGGAGGGGGTGGGTATGGCTACACCTTC. This chain joins TRBV29-1 and TRBJ1-2; tentatively, D is TRBD1 (6 bases). This CDR3 region has 13 residues. V was clipped by 6 bases and J by 5 bases, with 16 bases between them. CDR1 is SQVTM, CDR2 ANQGSEA, per germline.

This clonotype was counted only a few times. The chain couples TRBV7-8 to TRBJ1-5; D is ambiguous. CDR1 is SGHVS, CDR2 FQNEAQ, per germline. V lost 1 base to trimming and J lost 7 bases, with 17 bases between them. CDR3 length equals 16 residues. The CDR3 here is CASSLGRDNLGQPQHF. The DNA of the CDR3 is TGTGCCAGCAGCTTAGGGAGAGACAATCTAGGCCAGCCCCAGCATTTT.

V and J are TRBV12-3 or TRBV12-4 and TRBJ2-1; D remains ambiguous. Trimming removed 3 bases at V and 4 bases at J, with 13 bases between. The CDR3 is 15 residues long. DNA for the CDR3: TGTGCCAGCAGTTTCTTCGGCGCCCAATACAATGAGCAGTTCTTC. It encodes CASSFFGAQYNEQFF.

V usage is TRBV27 and J usage is TRBJ1-1, with a possible D match to TRBD1 (6 bases). Germline CDR1 MNHEY, CDR2 SMNVEV (reference sequence). V dropped 8 bases and J dropped 4 bases, with 17 bases sitting between them. This CDR3 contains 14 residues. CDR3 region: CASAQRGAGTEAFF. Here the CDR3 DNA reads TGTGCCAGCGCCCAGCGGGGGGCCGGCACTGAAGCTTTCTTT.

The gene calls are TRBV28 and TRBJ1-2; D unresolved. The ends were cut back, 2 bases at V and 4 bases at J, with 8 bases in the middle. The V gene's germline CDR1 is MDHEN and CDR2 SYDVKM. The CDR3 has 13 residues. CDR3 DNA: TGTGCCAGCAGTTTAGTAACGCCCTATGGCTACACCTTC. Protein product: CASSLVTPYGYTF.

The chain uses TRBV18 and TRBJ2-5; D possibly matches TRBD1 or TRBD2 (6 bases each). V was pared by 2 bases and J by 5 bases, with 9 bases between. The CDR3 length is 13 residues. CDR1 is KGHSH and CDR2 is LQKENI in the germline V gene. This CDR3 is CASSPTGRETQYF. Here the CDR3 DNA reads TGTGCCAGCTCACCAACAGGGAGGGAGACCCAGTACTTC.

This clonotype was seen more than once but under ten times. The chain is built from TRBV5-4 and TRBJ2-1, with 9 bases aligning to TRBD2. Germline lookup yields CDR1 SGHNT and CDR2 YYREEE (reference sequence). The CDR3 consists of 15 residues. Trimming at V came to 5 bases and at J to 3 bases, leaving 6 bases not matched to a gene. CDR3 nucleotides: TGTGCCAGCAGAATTAGCGGGGGAAACTACAATGAGCAGTTCTTC. Its translation is CASRISGGNYNEQFF.

The chain couples TRBV20-1 to TRBJ2-3; unclear D gene. The V end was cut by 1 base, the J end by 0 bases, with 2 bases between. Germline CDR1 is DFQATT and CDR2 is SNEGSKA (reference sequence). This CDR3 has 12 amino acids. This chain's CDR3 is CSARGSTDTQYF. The DNA for the CDR3 is TGCAGTGCTAGAGGGAGCACAGATACGCAGTATTTT.

This chain joins TRBV2 and TRBJ1-1; weak D call: TRBD1 (6 bases). The CDR3 spans 15 residues. Germline V gene sequence: CDR1 SNHLY, CDR2 FYNNEI. V was trimmed by 3 bases and J by 6 bases, leaving 17 bases between them. This chain's CDR3 is CASSDGGRGFSEAFF. CDR3 in DNA: TGTGCCAGCAGTGATGGAGGCAGGGGATTTTCTGAAGCTTTCTTT.

The V call is TRBV19, the J call TRBJ2-3, with 7 bases lining up with TRBD2. The CDR3 loop spans 17 amino acids. The germline CDR1 and CDR2 sequences are LNHDA and SQIVND (reference sequence). With V trimmed by 0 bases and J by 2 bases, 8 bases remained unmatched. For the CDR3, the DNA is TGTGCCAGTAGTATAGATGGGCTAGCGGCAATCACAGATACGCAGTATTTT. It specifies CASSIDGLAAITDTQYF. The full variable domain, with the rest looked up from reference TRBV19 and TRBJ2-3, is DGGITQSPKYLFRKEGQNVTLSCEQNLNHDAMYWYRQDPGQGLRLIYYSQIVNDFQKGDIAEGYSVSREKKESFPLTVTSAQKNPTAFYLCASSIDGLAAITDTQYFGPGTRLTVL.

This clonotype was detected only a few times. The rearrangement uses TRBV12-3 or TRBV12-4 and TRBJ2-7; tentatively, D is TRBD1 or TRBD2 (5 bases each). Trimming left V 5 bases short and J 4 bases short, with 9 bases between. The CDR3 length is 12 residues. This chain's CDR3 is CASSQGRYEQYF. In DNA, the CDR3 is TGTGCCAGCAGTCAGGGACGGTACGAGCAGTACTTC.